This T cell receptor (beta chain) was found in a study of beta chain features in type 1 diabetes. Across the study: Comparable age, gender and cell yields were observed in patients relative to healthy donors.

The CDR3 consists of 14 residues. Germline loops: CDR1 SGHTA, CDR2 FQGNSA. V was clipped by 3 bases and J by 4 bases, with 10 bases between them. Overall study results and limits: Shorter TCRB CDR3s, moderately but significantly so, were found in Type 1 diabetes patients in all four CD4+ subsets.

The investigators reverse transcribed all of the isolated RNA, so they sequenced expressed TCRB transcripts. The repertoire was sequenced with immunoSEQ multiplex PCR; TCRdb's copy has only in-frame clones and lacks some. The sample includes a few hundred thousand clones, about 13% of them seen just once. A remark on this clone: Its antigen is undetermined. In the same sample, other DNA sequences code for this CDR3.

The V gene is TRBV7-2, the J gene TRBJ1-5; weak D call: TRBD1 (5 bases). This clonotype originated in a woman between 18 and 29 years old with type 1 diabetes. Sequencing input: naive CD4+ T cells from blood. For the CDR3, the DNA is TGTGCCAGCAGCTTGACCGGGGGGAATCAGCCCCAGCATTTT. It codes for CASSLTGGNQPQHF.